This TCR beta chain originates from a study of cytomegalovirus exposure and HLA in healthy donors. Primers for the PCR totalled 60 Vbeta and 13 Jbeta. Assay used: immunoSEQ multiplex PCR; TCRdb lists only in-frame clones, some missing. The top ten clones hold roughly 2.4% of a sample with approximately 110,000 clones, less than 80% of them seen once. Study-level points and caveats: While the bulk of TCR sequences proved rare, some public TCRs turned up in many donors. Per a later analysis, 18,000 or so TCR beta sequences showed association with HLA alleles at 0.05 false discovery rate.

CDR1 and CDR2 from the germline V gene are SEHNR and FQNEAQ (reference sequence). The junction had 9 bases not matched to a gene; V was cut back by 5 bases and J by 6 bases. The CDR3 spans 14 residues. Worth noting for this clone: Antigen unknown.

The chain has TRBV7-9 and TRBJ1-2, with 7 bases identical to TRBD1. Sequencing was carried out using PBMCs. The sequence came from a woman under 40 in good health and CMV-seronegative. The CDR3 DNA is TGTGCCAGCAGCCGAGGGGACAGCGGTAATGGCTACACCTTC. This translates into CASSRGDSGNGYTF.